This note documents a single TCR beta chain sequence. This record belongs to a study of blood T cell repertoires in COVID-19. Study background: T cells, B-cell-depleted T cells, or PBMCs supplied cDNA or gDNA.

Germline values: CDR1 SGHTA, CDR2 FQGNSA. Deletions cut 5 bases from V and 1 base from J, with 11 bases between. The CDR3 is made up of 14 amino acids. Sequencing was performed with immunoSEQ multiplex PCR; in TCRdb, only in-frame clones are kept and a portion is missing. This sample has 250,000 to 400,000 clones, with more than 75% found just once. The sample was PBMCs or T cells enriched from blood (not recorded which). The J gene is TRBJ1-1, the V gene TRBV7-2, with unresolved D. The source of this sequence is a man in his 60s who had recovered from COVID-19. For the CDR3, the DNA is TGTGCCAGCAGCCAAGGAGGACGGAACACTGAAGCTTTCTTT. This sequence encodes CASSQGGRNTEAFF.